Listed below are T cell receptor beta chains from one sample, sequenced in a study of blood T cell repertoires in COVID-19. Assay used: immunoSEQ multiplex PCR; TCRdb lists only in-frame clones, some missing. Of roughly 38,000 clones in the sample, around 90% are singletons; the top ten hold less than 30%. The specimen was peripheral blood. The receptors were sampled from a man in his 60s with active or convalescent COVID-19. Each CDR3 is given with its conserved first and last residue. The D gene is left open where the match is weak. Clone size, where shown, is once, few, many, or a class for clones that have expanded.

TRBJ2-3,NA,TRBV10-3,TRBD2,TGTGCCATCAGGGGACCTAGCGGGAGCGGCACAGATACGCAGTATTTT,CAIRGPSGSGTDTQYF
TRBJ2-1,NA,TRBV20-1,NA,TGCAGTGCTCCATACGGTGATGAGCAGTTCTTC,CSAPYGDEQFF
TRBJ1-5,NA,TRBV10-3,NA,TGTGCCATCAGCGGGGGGAGGGACGGAAATAGCAATCAGCCCCAGCATTTT,CAISGGRDGNSNQPQHF
TRBJ1-1,NA,TRBV30,NA,TGTGCCTGGAGTAACGAGCCCGAAGCTTTCTTT,CAWSNEPEAFF
TRBJ2-1,NA,TRBV25-1,NA,TGTGCCAGCAGTGAGCCTTCTATAGCGGTCGACGTGGGTGATGAGCAGTTCTTC,CASSEPSIAVDVGDEQFF
TRBJ2-5,NA,TRBV5-1,TRBD2,TGCGCCAGCAGCTCCTTGGGGACTAGCGGTCCGGAGACCCAGTACTTC,CASSSLGTSGPETQYF
TRBJ1-2,NA,TRBV5-1,NA,TGCGCCAGCAGCTTTTCGCGGCTAAACTATGGCTACACCTTC,CASSFSRLNYGYTF
TRBJ2-7,NA,TRBV28,TRBD1,TGTGCCAGCAGTCCATACCTCCGGACAGGGGGGTCCTACGAGCAGTACTTC,CASSPYLRTGGSYEQYF
TRBJ2-1,NA,TRBV5-1,TRBD2,TGCGCCAGCAGCTTGGTGCCGGGGCGGGAGTACGTTGAGCAGTTCTTC,CASSLVPGREYVEQFF
TRBJ2-7,NA,TRBV7-6,NA,TGTGCCAGCAGCCTTAGCGGCTACGAGCAGTACTTC,CASSLSGYEQYF
TRBJ2-7,NA,TRBV5-4,TRBD1,TGTGCCAGCAGCCAAGGGGGCAGCTACTACGAGCAGTACTTC,CASSQGGSYYEQYF
TRBJ2-2,NA,TRBV6-5,NA,TGTGCCAGCACACTAGATAGGACCGGGGAGCTGTTTTTT,CASTLDRTGELFF
TRBJ1-2,once,TRBV15,NA,TGTGCCACCAGCGATCCAGGGTACTATGGCTACACCTTC,CATSDPGYYGYTF
TRBJ2-4,NA,TRBV7-2,NA,TGTGCCAGCAGCCCGACTAGAACCAACGGCATTCAGTACTTC,CASSPTRTNGIQYF
TRBJ2-5,NA,TRBV7-9,NA,TGTGCCAGCAGCTTGGGGGCGGTCACGGCAGAGACCCAGTACTTC,CASSLGAVTAETQYF
TRBJ2-2,few,TRBV2,TRBD2,TGTGCCAGCGGGACTAGCGGGAACACCGGGGAGCTGTTTTTT,CASGTSGNTGELFF
TRBJ1-2,NA,TRBV6-5,NA,TGTGCCAGCAGTTACTCGGGCGGGGCAGGAGGCTACACCTTC,CASSYSGGAGGYTF
TRBJ2-3,NA,TRBV29-1,TRBD1,TGCAGCGTCGGCGACAGGGCTCCTCCAGATACGCAGTATTTT,CSVGDRAPPDTQYF
TRBJ2-7,NA,TRBV28,TRBD1,TGTGCCAGCAGCGCGGGACAGGGGGTGATATACGAGCAGTACTTC,CASSAGQGVIYEQYF
TRBJ2-3,NA,TRBV5-1,NA,TGCGCCAGCAGCCCGGTAGTGTGGGAGGGGGCAGATACGCAGTATTTT,CASSPVVWEGADTQYF
TRBJ2-2,NA,TRBV19,TRBD2,TGTGCCAGTACACGACTAGCGGGAGTTACCGGGGAGCTGTTTTTT,CASTRLAGVTGELFF
TRBJ2-7,NA,TRBV6-1,NA,TGTGCCAGCAGTGAAGTCGGGGGACTCGTATACGAGCAGTACTTC,CASSEVGGLVYEQYF
TRBJ2-2,NA,TRBV28,TRBD1,TGTGCCAGCGACCACTGGGGGGGGACAGGGGTTAGCGCCGGGGAGCTGTTTTTT,CASDHWGGTGVSAGELFF
TRBJ1-2,NA,TRBV28,NA,TGTGCCAGCAGTAGCGGGGGCGTGGTTGGCTACACCTTC,CASSSGGVVGYTF
TRBJ1-1,NA,TRBV5-5,NA,TGTGCCAGCAGTCGACAGAGCATGAACACTGAAGCTTTCTTT,CASSRQSMNTEAFF
TRBJ2-7,once,TRBV27,TRBD1,TGTGCCAGCAGTTCCTTCCGGGACAGCACATACTACGAGCAGTACTTC,CASSSFRDSTYYEQYF
TRBJ1-2,NA,TRBV15,NA,TGTGCCACCAGCACGGGGTCTGTCGCCCACTATGGCTACACCTTC,CATSTGSVAHYGYTF
TRBJ2-3,once,TRBV12-3/TRBV12-4,NA,TGTGCCAGCAGTCCAGGGTACACAGATACGCAGTATTTT,CASSPGYTDTQYF
TRBJ2-1,NA,TRBV6-5,NA,TGTGCCAGCAGTTACTCGATCGGGTATCCGGGGAATGAGCAGTTCTTC,CASSYSIGYPGNEQFF
TRBJ2-2,NA,TRBV13,NA,TGTGCCAGCAGCTTAGGCATAGCGGACGCGAACACCGGGGAGCTGTTTTTT,CASSLGIADANTGELFF
TRBJ2-7,NA,TRBV7-6,TRBD2,TGTGCCAGCAGCTTAGGACCTCTAGCGGGAGGGACCTACGAGCAGTACTTC,CASSLGPLAGGTYEQYF
TRBJ1-2,NA,TRBV7-9,TRBD1,TGTGCCAGCAGCTTAGAGGGGGCTCATGGCTACACCTTC,CASSLEGAHGYTF
TRBJ2-7,few,TRBV10-3,TRBD2,TGTGCCATCAGTGAGCCCGATGGGACTAGCGTGGACGAGCAGTACTTC,CAISEPDGTSVDEQYF
TRBJ2-6,NA,TRBV4-1,TRBD1,TGCGCCAGCAGCCAAGATCCTTGGACAGGTCACTCTGGGGCCAACGTCCTGACTTTC,CASSQDPWTGHSGANVLTF
TRBJ1-1,NA,TRBV5-4,NA,TGTGCCAGCAGCTTGACAGGAACGAACACTGAAGCTTTCTTT,CASSLTGTNTEAFF
TRBJ2-7,NA,TRBV6-6,NA,TGTGCCAGCAGTACCCAGGGTAGGGAAGGCTACGAGCAGTACTTC,CASSTQGREGYEQYF
TRBJ2-7,NA,TRBV6-5,TRBD1,TGTGCCAGCAGGGACAGGGAAACCTACGAGCAGTACTTC,CASRDRETYEQYF
TRBJ2-5,NA,TRBV9,NA,TGTGCCAGCAGCGCCAGGAACAGGGAGCGGGAGACCCAGTACTTC,CASSARNRERETQYF
TRBJ2-7,NA,TRBV28,TRBD1,TGTGCCAGCAGTTTTTACCCTACGACAGGGGGTTCCTACGAGCAGTACTTC,CASSFYPTTGGSYEQYF
TRBJ1-2,NA,TRBV19,NA,TGTGCCAGTAGTCCAAGGGGCAACTATGGCTACACCTTC,CASSPRGNYGYTF
TRBJ2-7,NA,TRBV2,TRBD2,TGTGCCAGCAGTTGGGACTATTCCGAGCAGTACTTC,CASSWDYSEQYF
TRBJ2-3,NA,TRBV24-1,NA,TGTGCCACCAGTGATTCTCTACGGAGCACAGATACGCAGTATTTT,CATSDSLRSTDTQYF
TRBJ1-5,NA,TRBV19,TRBD1,TGTGCCAGTAGTATAGGGTCTCAGGGGGCGCATTTT,CASSIGSQGAHF
TRBJ1-1,NA,TRBV19,NA,TGTGCCAGTACCAGAAACAGGGACCCGAACACTGAAGCTTTCTTT,CASTRNRDPNTEAFF
TRBJ1-4,NA,TRBV4-3,NA,TGCGCCAGCAGCCAAGATCTAGGGGGTGGCGAAAAACTGTTTTTT,CASSQDLGGGEKLFF
TRBJ1-1,NA,TRBV19,TRBD1,TGTGCCAGTAGCCTTAACAGGGGCACTGAAGCTTTCTTT,CASSLNRGTEAFF